This passage covers 9 T cell receptor beta chains from one sample sequenced in a study of cytotoxic CD8 clonotypes in ibrutinib-treated CLL. TCRdb's table, derived via immunoSEQ multiplex PCR, lists solely in-frame clones and lacks some. Of over 200,000 clones listed, 70% are singletons. Sequencing was performed on PBMCs, taken after 12 months of ibrutinib treatment. Every receptor here comes from a human donor with chronic lymphocytic leukemia.

This rearrangement joins TRBV5-6 to TRBJ2-1, with a possible D match to TRBD2 (6 bases). There are 13 residues in the CDR3. V lost 4 bases and J lost 6, with 11 bases in between. Germline values: CDR1 SGHDT, CDR2 YYEEEE. The CDR3 protein is CASSPRLVNEQFF. The CDR3 DNA follows: TGTGCCAGCAGCCCAAGACTAGTCAATGAGCAGTTCTTC.

The rearrangement links TRBV7-6 to TRBJ2-3; D might be TRBD1 (5 bases). Between the trimmed V and J ends, which lost 0 bases and 2 bases, there was a span of 9 bases. The CDR3 is made up of 15 amino acids. The germline V gene encodes CDR1 SGHVS and CDR2 FNYEAQ. The CDR3, as DNA: TGTGCCAGCAGCTTAGCCAGGGTAGACACAGATACGCAGTATTTT. Its protein product is CASSLARVDTDTQYF.

Here the CDR3 DNA reads TGTGCCAGCAGCGTTGGACACACTAGCACAGATACGCAGTATTTT. Protein sequence: CASSVGHTSTDTQYF. J is TRBJ2-3 and V is TRBV9, with D possibly TRBD1 on 5 matching bases. The V and J ends lost 2 bases and 0 bases respectively, with 10 bases between them. The V gene's germline CDR1 is SGDLS and CDR2 YYNGEE. The CDR3 is 15 amino acids.

V is TRBV15 and J is TRBJ1-2; D gene uncertain. Germline CDR1 LNHNV, CDR2 YYDKDF (reference sequence). V was cut by 4 bases and J by 4 bases, with 16 bases left in between. The length of the CDR3 is 15 residues. The DNA of the CDR3 is TGTGCCACCAGCACCGGTGGGGAGGGTGCCTATGGCTACACCTTC. Translating gives CATSTGGEGAYGYTF.

The J gene is TRBJ1-6, the V gene TRBV5-1; no definite D call. The germline gives CDR1 SGHRS, CDR2 YFSETQ. Trimming removed 0 bases from V and 6 bases from J, with 16 bases in between. There are 17 residues in the CDR3. The CDR3 coding sequence is TGCGCCAGCAGCTTGGATCCACGGGGTCTCTCTAATTCACCCCTCCACTTT. This encodes CASSLDPRGLSNSPLHF. The entire variable domain, with the rest obtained from reference TRBV5-1 and TRBJ1-6, is as follows: KAGVTQTPRYLIKTRGQQVTLSCSPISGHRSVSWYQQTPGQGLQFLFEYFSETQRNKGNFPGRFSGRQFSNSRSEMNVSTLELGDSALYLCASSLDPRGLSNSPLHFGNGTRLTVT.

V is TRBV4-2 and J is TRBJ1-5; tentatively, D is TRBD1 (6 bases). V was shortened by 1 base and J by 2 bases, with 12 bases between the two germline ends. Germline V gene lookup returns CDR1 LGHNA and CDR2 YNFKEQ. The CDR3 length is 16 residues. The CDR3 protein is CASSQAGGQGNQPQHF. DNA of the CDR3: TGTGCCAGCAGCCAAGCTGGGGGGCAGGGCAATCAGCCCCAGCATTTT.

In its sample, this clone was seen once. The V and J genes are TRBV4-1 and TRBJ2-2; D unresolved. The CDR3 spans 15 residues. V was clipped by 3 bases and J by 6 bases, with 14 bases between them. CDR1 is MGHRA, CDR2 YSYEKL, per germline. CDR3 sequence: CASSQGRVVAGELFF. CDR3 bases: TGCGCCAGCAGCCAGGGTAGGGTTGTTGCCGGGGAGCTGTTTTTT.

This clone was seen a few times. The chain joins TRBV28 to TRBJ2-6; the D is unclear. This CDR3 spans 16 amino acids. Germline CDR1 MDHEN, CDR2 SYDVKM. Trimming removed 5 bases from V and 2 bases from J, with 13 bases in between. The CDR3 DNA follows: TGTGCCAGCAGTACCCTCCTGAATCCTGGGGCCAACGTCCTGACTTTC. Amino acids: CASSTLLNPGANVLTF.

The chain combines TRBV6-1 with TRBJ2-5, with 7 bases lining up with TRBD2. CDR1 and CDR2 (germline): MNHNS, SASEGT. There are 15 residues in the CDR3. Germline trimming cut 2 bases from V and 5 bases from J; bases unmatched to any gene: 8. This chain's CDR3 is CASSEPPGRGETQYF. For the CDR3, the DNA is TGTGCCAGCAGTGAACCGCCGGGGCGGGGGGAGACCCAGTACTTC.